The 18 T cell receptor beta chains presented below share a single source sample, sequenced in a study of cytomegalovirus exposure and HLA in healthy donors. With 60 Vbeta and 13 Jbeta primers, the PCR was carried out. Profiled with immunoSEQ multiplex PCR; TCRdb holds only in-frame clones, not every one. In the table there are under 200,000 clones, about 62% of which are singletons. Material for sequencing was PBMCs. These receptors all come from a man aged 35-49 years in good health and CMV-seronegative.

The chain recombines TRBV27 with TRBJ2-7; TRBD1 agrees at 9 bases. The CDR3 loop spans 15 amino acids. The V gene end was trimmed by 0 bases and the J gene end by 4 bases; junction bases not matched to a gene: 4. Looked up from germline, CDR1 is MNHEY and CDR2 is SMNVEV (reference sequence). CDR3 in amino acids: CASSLSGQGFYEQYF. The CDR3 DNA sequence: TGTGCCAGCAGTTTATCGGGACAGGGTTTTTACGAGCAGTACTTC.

This chain connects TRBV19 to TRBJ1-5, with TRBD1 matching over 7 bases. Germline-derived CDR1 and CDR2 are LNHDA and SQIVND (reference sequence). J was trimmed by 7 bases and V by 7 bases; bases with no gene match: 10. The length of the CDR3 is 14 residues. The CDR3 loop is CASKSQRGGQPQHF. DNA of the CDR3: TGTGCCAGTAAGAGTCAGAGAGGGGGCCAGCCCCAGCATTTT.

The chain combines TRBV7-8 with TRBJ1-2; D is possibly TRBD1 (5 bases). Trimming left V 1 base short and J 5 bases short, with 8 bases between. The CDR3 is 13 residues long. Germline CDR1 SGHVS, CDR2 FQNEAQ. This chain's CDR3 is CASSLGEGYGYTF. The CDR3 DNA is TGTGCCAGCAGCTTAGGGGAGGGGTATGGCTACACCTTC.

This clone turned up a few times. The V call is TRBV18, the J call TRBJ2-1; D possibly corresponds to TRBD1 (7 bases). The CDR3 totals 14 residues. Trimming took off 3 bases at V and 6 bases at J, with 12 bases between the two ends. The germline gives CDR1 KGHSH, CDR2 LQKENI. For the CDR3, the DNA is TGTGCCAGCTCACCGCAGGGGGGCGGCAATGAGCAGTTCTTC. This sequence encodes CASSPQGGGNEQFF.

The gene calls are TRBV19 and TRBJ2-3; 11 bases are shared with TRBD2. CDR1 LNHDA and CDR2 SQIVND come from the germline V gene (reference sequence). V dropped 0 bases and J dropped 7; count of bases not matched to a gene: 6. This CDR3 comprises 16 residues. Here the CDR3 DNA reads TGTGCCAGTAGTATAGAACTAGCGGGGGCCCGGAATACGCAGTATTTT. Its protein product is CASSIELAGARNTQYF.

The chain recombines TRBV5-4 with TRBJ2-5; 7 bases agree with TRBD1. The end of the DNA is better explained by TRBJ2-7, so the J call may be wrong. This CDR3 has 14 residues. CDR1 is SGHNT and CDR2 is YYREEE in the germline V gene (reference sequence). CDR3 sequence: CASSLQTGVDEQYF. Written as DNA, the CDR3 is TGTGCCAGCAGCTTGCAAACAGGGGTGGACGAGCAGTACTTC.

The chain combines TRBV19 with TRBJ2-7; D might be TRBD1 (6 bases). Trimming took off 5 bases at V and 5 bases at J, with 19 bases between the two ends. CDR3 size: 15 residues. The germline CDR1 and CDR2 sequences are LNHDA and SQIVND (reference sequence). CDR3 loop: CASSARTVIGHEQYF. Written as DNA, the CDR3 is TGTGCCAGTAGTGCCCGGACAGTTATAGGCCACGAGCAGTACTTC.

This chain's CDR3 is CASSLLGQSRQPQHF. CDR3 nucleotide sequence: TGTGCCAGCAGCTTGTTGGGACAGTCTCGGCAGCCCCAGCATTTT. The chain couples TRBV5-6 to TRBJ1-5, with 7 bases that match TRBD1. This CDR3 has 15 amino acids. Per the germline V gene, CDR1 is SGHDT and CDR2 is YYEEEE. V was pared by 1 base and J by 7 bases, with 8 bases of the junction left unmatched.

The chain carries TRBV19 and TRBJ2-7, with D hard to call. V lost 9 bases and J 4 bases, leaving 13 bases between the germline ends. This CDR3 is built from 12 residues. Germline V gene lookup returns CDR1 LNHDA and CDR2 SQIVND (reference sequence). The CDR3 loop is CASTRSVYEQYF. CDR3 sequence (DNA): TGTGCCAGCACCCGCTCGGTTTACGAGCAGTACTTC.

This clone was seen more than once but under ten times. The gene calls are TRBV2 and TRBJ1-1, with TRBD1 matching over 12 bases. This CDR3 contains 13 residues. Germline-derived CDR1 and CDR2 are SNHLY and FYNNEI. Trimming removed 8 bases from V and 6 bases from J; junction bases left unmatched: 4. CDR3 sequence reads: CASGTGGVSEAFF. CDR3 DNA: TGTGCCAGCGGGACAGGGGGCGTATCTGAAGCTTTCTTT.

This clone was counted between two and nine times. V is TRBV27 and J is TRBJ2-1; tentatively, D is TRBD2 (6 bases). CDR3 length: 15 residues. The germline gives CDR1 MNHEY, CDR2 SMNVEV (reference sequence). V lost 8 bases and J 0 bases, leaving 14 bases between the germline ends. CDR3 nucleotide sequence: TGTGCCAGCTCATCCCGGGGGAGCTCCTACAATGAGCAGTTCTTC. It is translated as CASSSRGSSYNEQFF.

The genes are TRBV5-4 and TRBJ2-3; 12 bases align to TRBD2. The CDR3 totals 17 residues. V trimming: 1 base; J trimming: 1 base; junction bases outside the gene matches: 4. In germline, CDR1 is SGHNT, CDR2 YYREEE (reference sequence). Here the CDR3 reads CASSLPPSGGGTDTQYF. The CDR3 bases are TGTGCCAGCAGCTTGCCCCCTAGCGGGGGGGGCACAGATACGCAGTATTTT.

The chain links TRBV28 to TRBJ1-1, with D tentatively TRBD1 (5 bases). The germline CDR1 and CDR2 sequences are MDHEN and SYDVKM. The ends were cut back, 3 bases at V and 4 bases at J, with 9 bases in the middle. The length of the CDR3 is 13 residues. The CDR3 DNA follows: TGTGCCAGCAGTTTTAGCAGGGTCACTGAAGCTTTCTTT. The encoded protein is CASSFSRVTEAFF.

The chain joins TRBV7-2 to TRBJ2-7, with 8 bases lining up with TRBD1. V was pared by 4 bases and J by 3 bases, with 8 bases of the junction left unmatched. From germline, CDR1 is SGHTA and CDR2 FQGNSA. There are 15 residues in the CDR3. CDR3 residues: CASSYGAGGFYEQYF. In nucleotides, the CDR3 is TGTGCCAGCAGCTATGGGGCAGGGGGCTTCTACGAGCAGTACTTC. The full variable domain, rest sourced from reference TRBV7-2 and TRBJ2-7, is GAGVSQSPSNKVTEKGKDVELRCDPISGHTALYWYRQSLGQGLEFLIYFQGNSAPDKSGLPSDRFSAERTGGSVSTLTIQRTQQEDSAVYLCASSYGAGGFYEQYFGPGTRLTVT.

This clone was found a few times. The CDR3 region has the DNA TGCGCCAGCAACCCAGGGGGCAGGATCGGGGAGCTGTTTTTT. Amino acids: CASNPGGRIGELFF. The genes are TRBV5-1 and TRBJ2-2, with 8 bases identical to TRBD1. Trimming at V came to 6 bases and at J to 7 bases, leaving 8 bases not matched to a gene. Per the germline V gene, CDR1 is SGHRS and CDR2 is YFSETQ. This CDR3 comprises 14 residues.

The J gene is TRBJ2-1, the V gene TRBV14, with D perhaps matching TRBD2 (5 bases). The CDR3 length is 15 residues. V was shortened by 5 bases and J by 2 bases, with 13 bases between the two germline ends. Germline V CDR1 and CDR2: SGHDN, FVKESK. This chain's CDR3 is CASSGPGGTYNEQFF. CDR3 coding DNA: TGTGCCAGCAGCGGCCCTGGAGGCACCTACAATGAGCAGTTCTTC.

The rearrangement links TRBV7-7 to TRBJ2-3; D gene unclear. Germline loops: CDR1 SSHAT, CDR2 FNYEAQ (reference sequence). This CDR3 comprises 16 residues. Trimming left V 5 bases short and J 4 bases short, with 19 bases between. CDR3 coding DNA: TGTGCCAGCAGCCCCCTCGGAGTAGTCCACGCAGATACGCAGTATTTT. The encoded protein is CASSPLGVVHADTQYF. Looking up the rest from reference TRBV7-7 and TRBJ2-3 gives the full variable domain: GAGVSQSPRYKVTKRGQDVTLRCDPISSHATLYWYQQALGQGPEFLTYFNYEAQPDKSGLPSDRFSAERPEGSISTLTIQRTEQRDSAMYRCASSPLGVVHADTQYFGPGTRLTVL.

The chain carries TRBV7-9 and TRBJ1-1, with D tentatively TRBD1 (6 bases). This CDR3 is 16 amino acids long. V was trimmed by 6 bases and J by 0 bases, leaving 17 bases between them. Per the germline V gene, CDR1 is SEHNR and CDR2 is FQNEAQ (reference sequence). CDR3 protein: CASRGRRGSVNTEAFF. The CDR3 DNA is TGTGCCAGCAGGGGCAGAAGGGGGTCCGTGAACACTGAAGCTTTCTTT.